This T cell receptor beta chain is from a study of blood T cell repertoires in COVID-19 (TCRdb year 2020). Background on the whole study: Samples covering the acute and convalescent phases of COVID-19 were provided by collaborators in the United States, Italy and Spain. The material from the prospective study consisted of cDNA or gDNA derived from T cells, B-cell-depleted T cells, or PBMCs. Deeply sampled blood TCRbeta repertoires from subjects exposed to, actively infected with, or recovered from COVID-19 were included in the dataset. The repertoires were made available in a free public database intended to serve as a resource for research on the immune response to SARS-CoV-2. The samples were drawn from two sources: the first 160 participants of the ongoing ImmuneRACE study, and 1,254 subjects contributed by 6 global collaborators. The sample metadata nearly always contained a de-identified subject ID, COVID-19 status, age in years and sex. Where available, HLA class I and class II types were obtained from metadata supplied by the sample provider rather than from assay-based typing.

The CDR1 and CDR2 encoded by the germline V gene (reference sequence) are SGHNT and YYREEE. Including the terminal cysteine and phenylalanine, the CDR3 comprises 15 residues. Only the CDR3 region is kept as DNA, spanning 45 bases read in frame from base 1. V is clipped by 6 bases and J by 4 bases, and the sequence between their germline boundaries is 19 bases long. The immunoSEQ Assay, a bias-controlled multiplex PCR, was used to amplify TCRbeta CDR3 regions from genomic DNA. Per the authors' processing: Within the assay, amplification of reference gene primers was used to estimate how many nucleated cells each sample contained. To quantify the absolute abundance of each unique TCRbeta CDR3 rearrangement, sequence reads were collapsed and filtered. For each sample, productive Simpson clonality was calculated as the square root of Simpson's diversity index over productive rearrangements. The clones in this table, taken by TCRdb from immuneACCESS, are in-frame only. Not every clone is retained; where verified, under half of the shortfall comes from an unresolved V gene, and the cause of the rest is unknown. That table furnishes V, J and clone size, whereas the DNA furnished D and trimming. Counted in this sample were some 200,000 clones; around 87% of them appeared once. The leading ten clones occupy about 2.7% of the sample.

Broad study findings and their caveats: Clinical and demographic metadata were provided uncurated, with the amount varying by source and participant.

Whole blood was collected in K2EDTA tubes by collaborating institutions according to the institutions' own protocols. For TCRbeta analysis, collaborators shipped samples as frozen whole blood, isolated PBMCs, or DNA extracted from either of those sample types. For this clone: Its antigen has not been determined. The record has no base qualities; no much larger clone is one base away.

This sequence uses TRBV5-4 and TRBJ1-1, with TRBD1 tentatively as D gene (5 bases match). This TCR derives from a man aged 35 to 55 with active or convalescent COVID-19. The sample comprised peripheral blood. The nucleotides read TGTGCCAGCACCCATCAGGCAGGGAAGGGCACTGAAGCTTTCTTT. Its translation reads: CASTHQAGKGTEAFF.